The TCR beta chain described here comes from a study of monozygotic twins with inflammatory bowel disease (dated by TCRdb to between 2019 and 2020). Looking at the study overall: The complete study included approximately 28 monozygotic twin pairs: 19 IBD-discordant Danish pairs and nine German pairs, of which four were IBD-concordant and five were IBD-discordant. Within discordant pairs, disease-associated traits were sought mainly by comparing IBD patients with their genetically identical healthy co-twins. Each individual had, on average, about 151 000 unique TCRalpha sequences and 181 000 unique TCRbeta sequences available for analysis.

Measured from the cysteine to the phenylalanine, the CDR3 is 14 residues long. No DNA sequence was recorded. Sequences ENHRY (CDR1) and SYGVKD (CDR2) are obtained from the germline V gene. From each donor, a roughly 2.5 ml peripheral blood sample was collected into PAXgene tubes and stored at -80 degrees C. Without T cell sorting, total RNA was isolated from whole blood using the PAXgene blood miRNA kit on an automated QIAcube. Deep TCRalpha and TCRbeta repertoire profiling with unique molecular barcoding was performed on peripheral blood of monozygotic twin pairs concordant or discordant for inflammatory bowel disease. Smoking habits were recorded for all twin pairs, and individuals were classified as current, former or never smokers. Receptor libraries were prepared by 5' RACE. The input for every TCR library was around 3,800 ng of total RNA. cDNA was synthesized with SMARTScribe reverse transcriptase in eight separate reactions per sample. Unique molecular identifiers containing a 6-nucleotide sample barcode were introduced through template switching during cDNA synthesis. TCRalpha and TCRbeta cDNA was amplified by two nested PCRs of about 15 and 9 cycles, with bead purification after each PCR. Before amplification, the cDNA was both treated with uracil DNA-glycosylase and purified with the QIAquick PCR purification kit. The second PCR added Illumina TruSeq-compatible adapters along with sample-specific barcodes. TapeStation and Qubit were used to check library quality and concentration, and 5 to 5.5 ng of each library was pooled. The pooled libraries were sequenced with 2 x 100 bp reads and custom sequencing primers on an Illumina HiSeq2500 single-index Rapid Run. Per the source publication's procedure: MiGEC version 1.2.6 was used for UMI-based consensus assembly, which corrected PCR and sequencing errors. V(D)J alignment, clonotype assembly and CDR3 extraction were performed with MiXCR version 2.1.1. To normalise gene usage, clonotype sharing and MAIT/NKT TCR abundance, the top 1000, 10 000 and 20 000 clonotypes in each sample were analysed. Diversity was computed as the inverse Simpson index with the vegan R package after downsampling to 27 000 UMIs. Statistical testing used paired Mann-Whitney U tests on the discordant twin pairs and applied Benjamini-Hochberg correction for multiple testing. Each CDR3 protein sequence appears as one entry after TCRdb reprocessed the reads, and no DNA is included. The V and J calls here are based on TCRdb, not the publication. This sample's records show some 170,000 distinct CDR3 sequences. Clones ranked in the top ten supply 2% to 2.5% of the sample.

On the study overall, not on this receptor specifically: Because patients received different immunosuppressive treatments, the repertoires may have picked up extra background noise and variability between individuals. IBD patients had lower TCRbeta repertoire diversity, measured by the inverse Simpson index, than their healthy co-twins. IBD patients shared fewer clonotypes with other individuals than healthy twins did, most markedly in patients showing signs of disease activity. The results gave no support for a single strong signal or clonotype linked to IBD. The analysis was unable to tell apart different T cell subtypes. No difference in repertoire similarity was observed between concordant and discordant twins, possibly owing to limited statistical power.

For this clonotype: It lacks a known antigen.

The receptor chain draws on TRBV10-3 and TRBJ1-1; TCRdb names TRBD1, which stays unverified in the absence of DNA. The source of this sequence is a human donor with ulcerative colitis or Crohn's disease, or a healthy co-twin of an affected twin (not recorded which). The specimen sequenced was blood. The CDR3 protein is CAISESGDEGKAFF.